This T cell receptor (beta chain) was observed in a study of blood T cell repertoires in COVID-19. CDR1 and CDR2 (germline): SGHRS, YFSETQ. This CDR3 has 16 amino acids. With V trimmed by 4 bases and J by 4 bases, 5 bases remained unmatched. The Seattle site enrolled patients during active infection and followed them longitudinally. Per the study methods: From reference gene primer amplification, estimates of nucleated cell counts were derived. Repertoires were generated with immunoSEQ multiplex PCR, while TCRdb's copy carries only in-frame clones and drops some. Clone size and the V and J calls come from that table; the DNA yielded D and trimming. The sample comprises about 320,000 clones, over 85% of which are singletons, and 11% rests with the top ten.

Sequenced: peripheral blood. This sequence originates from a woman aged 30 to 39 with COVID-19, enrolled during active disease. This chain connects TRBV5-1 to TRBJ2-1, with TRBD2 matching 13 bases. The CDR3 DNA follows: TGCGCCAGCAGCCTCGGGACTAGCGGGGTTTACAATGAGCAGTTCTTC. Its translation is CASSLGTSGVYNEQFF.